The rows below give T cell receptor beta chains drawn from one sample of a study of tumor and adjacent non-tumor tissue in lung cancer. One entry per CDR3 protein, called by TCRdb with MiXCR from the multiplex PCR reads. The data hold around 80,000 distinct CDR3 sequences, with 76% observed a single time. Specimen: distant non-tumor lung tissue. The receptor set was obtained from a man in his sixties or seventies with non-small cell lung cancer. The CDR3 runs from the conserved cysteine through the conserved F or W. The order of the fields is clone size, J gene, V gene, D gene, CDR3 length, CDR3 protein, CDR3 DNA. A D gene is named only where the DNA matches it firmly. Some rows have no size entry. The others give once, few or many, or a class for an expanded clone.

. TRBJ2-5 TRBV28 . 17 CASSLPLSGGRQETQNF TGTGCCAGCAGTTTACCTTTGAGTGGGGGGCGGCAAGAGACCCAGAACTTC
. TRBJ2-5 TRBV12-3/TRBV12-4 . 12 CASSPTGETRYF TGTGCCAGCAGCCCGACGGGGGAGACCCGGTACTTC
. TRBJ1-2 TRBV29-1 . 16 CSVVDSDADSPYGYTF TGCAGCGTTGTAGACAGCGATGCTGACAGTCCATATGGCTACACCTTC
. TRBJ2-2 TRBV10-3 . 15 CAISESSGSAGQLFF TGTGCCATCAGTGAGTCATCAGGGTCCGCCGGGCAGCTGTTTTTT
. TRBJ2-2 TRBV5-4 . 12 CASSSGTGELFF TGTGCGAGCAGCTCAGGCACCGGAGAGCTGTTTTTT
many TRBJ2-1 TRBV28 TRBD2 18 CASSSGLAGEELYNEQFF TGTGCCAGCAGTTCGGGACTAGCGGGGGAAGAGCTGTACAATGAGCAGTTCTTC
. TRBJ2-3 TRBV20-1 TRBD1 16 CSARSLPGDGTDTQNF TGTAGTGCTAGGAGTCTTCCCGGGGATGGGACAGATACGCAGAATTTT
. TRBJ1-1 TRBV11-3 TRBD1 15 CASSLGGLLGTEALF TGTGCCAGCAGTTTAGGGGGCTTGCTGGGCACTGAAGCTTTATTT
once TRBJ1-1 TRBV29-1 . 13 CSVYFGENTEAFF TGCAGCGTCTACTTTGGGGAAAACACTGAAGCTTTCTTT
. TRBJ2-1 TRBV29-1 TRBD1 15 CSVEVWDSRYNEQFF TGCAGCGTTGAGGTTTGGGACAGCCGTTACAATGAGCAGTTCTTC
once TRBJ2-1 TRBV20-1 TRBD2 15 CSASTQLAGDGEQFF TGCAGTGCTAGTACCCAGCTAGCGGGAGACGGTGAGCAGTTCTTC
many TRBJ2-1 TRBV29-1 . 14 CSGRERSSYNEQFF TGCAGCGGCCGAGAACGTAGCTCCTACAATGAGCAGTTCTTC
. TRBJ2-3 TRBV20-1 . 14 CSASVGWDTDTQYF TGCAGTGCTAGTGTAGGGTGGGACACAGATACGCAATATTTT
. TRBJ1-5 TRBV6-2/TRBV6-3 . 19 CAISYPIEGTRASNQPQHF TGTGCCATCAGTTACCCGATTGAGGGTACAAGAGCGAGCAATCAGCCCCAGCATTTT
. TRBJ1-6 TRBV6-5 . 16 CASSKARTEVYSPLHF TGTGCCAGCAGTAAAGCCCGGACTGAGGTTTATTCACCCCTCCACTTT
. TRBJ2-5 TRBV11-2 TRBD1 15 CTSSMGTVGQETQYF TGTACCAGCAGCATGGGGACAGTTGGGCAAGAGACCCAGTACTTC
. TRBJ1-4 TRBV4-2 . 17 CASSQVPLGVANEILFF TGTGCGAGCAGCCAAGTACCGTTGGGCGTAGCTAATGAAATACTGTTTTTT
few TRBJ1-6 TRBV20-1 . 14 CSASRGTGGAALHF TGCAGTGCCAGCCGTGGGACCGGGGGCGCGGCCCTCCACTTT
. TRBJ2-5 TRBV5-5 . 13 CVSSLVSPQSQYF TGTGTCAGCAGCTTGGTCAGTCCGCAGTCCCAGTACTTC
. TRBJ1-1 TRBV11-3 . 16 CASSFRERTLKTEVFF TGTGCCAGCAGCTTCCGGGAAAGAACCCTGAAGACTGAAGTTTTCTTT
. TRBJ1-4 TRBV11-2 TRBD1 15 CASSATDRGGEKLFF TGTGCCAGCAGCGCCACGGACAGGGGTGGCGAAAAACTGTTTTTT
. TRBJ2-1 TRBV6-2/TRBV6-3 . 13 CARRPTRDNEQFF TGTGCCAGAAGGCCAACTAGAGACAATGAGCAGTTCTTC
. TRBJ2-7 TRBV6-5 TRBD2 16 CDSRPRTSGRLYEQYF TGTGACAGCAGACCACGGACTAGCGGGAGACTCTACGAACAGTACTTC
many TRBJ2-1 TRBV20-1 TRBD2 15 CSASTSGIAFNEQFF TGCAGTGCTAGTACTAGCGGGATCGCCTTCAATGAGCAGTTCTTC
. TRBJ1-2 TRBV12-3/TRBV12-4 . 14 CASSQWDTYYGYTF TGTGCCAGCAGCCAGTGGGACACGTACTATGGCTACACCTTC
. TRBJ1-1 TRBV2 TRBD1 15 CASSEMSGGNTEAIF TGTGCCAGCAGTGAGATGTCAGGGGGGAACACTGAAGCTATCTTT
. TRBJ2-7 TRBV28 . 11 CASSLSWEQYF TGTGCCAGCAGTTTAAGCTGGGAGCAGTACTTC
. TRBJ1-2 TRBV20-1 TRBD1 12 CSARDRIYGYTF TGCAGTGCTAGGGACAGGATCTATGGCTACACCTTC
few TRBJ2-7 TRBV28 TRBD1 14 CASSFPGQFLEQYF TGTGCCAGCAGTTTTCCGGGACAGTTCCTCGAGCAGTACTTC
. TRBJ2-4 TRBV6-1 . 14 CASSERARSNIQYF TGTGCCAGCAGTGAAAGGGCACGGTCAAACATTCAGTACTTC
. TRBJ1-1 TRBV11-3 TRBD1 16 CANSFRDRTLKTEVFF TGTGCCAACAGCTTCCGGGACAGAACCCTCAAGACTGAAGTTTTCTTT
. TRBJ2-3 TRBV11-2 TRBD1 14 CVSSSQGFSDKQYF TGTGTCAGCAGCTCACAGGGGTTCTCAGATAAGCAATATTTT
. TRBJ2-5 TRBV29-1 . 16 CIAKPYLQTGEETQYF TGCATCGCGAAGCCCTACCTCCAGACAGGTGAAGAGACCCAGTACTTC
. TRBJ2-6 TRBV2 . 15 CASSASDSWVNVLTF TGTGCCAGCAGTGCCTCAGACTCCTGGGTCAACGTCCTGACTTTC
. TRBJ2-1 TRBV6-2/TRBV6-3 TRBD2 13 CASRPTSDNEKFF TGTGCCAGCAGGCCAACTAGCGACAATGAGAAGTTCTTT
. TRBJ1-1 TRBV6-2/TRBV6-3 . 15 CASRPFVGRRREAFF TGTGCTAGCCGACCTTTTGTGGGACGAAGACGAGAAGCTTTCTTT
. TRBJ2-2 TRBV5-1 . 17 CASSLENEGDSTGELFF TGCGCCAGCAGCTTGGAGAATGAAGGGGACTCGACCGGGGAGCTGTTTTTT
medium-sized TRBJ2-7 TRBV6-6 . 12 CASSYGAVEQYF TGTGCCAGCAGTTACGGAGCGGTCGAGCAGTACTTC
. TRBJ1-6 TRBV7-9 TRBD1 12 CATSNRGSSLHF TGTGCCACAAGCAACAGGGGTTCATCCCTCCACTTT
. TRBJ2-2 TRBV6-2/TRBV6-3 . 16 CASSYSRSPGHGELFF TGTGCTAGCAGTTACTCTAGGTCCCCAGGTCACGGGGAGCTGTTTTTT
. TRBJ2-3 TRBV11-2 . 13 CASIFSDTDTQYF TGTGCCAGCATCTTCTCCGACACAGATACACAGTATTTT
. TRBJ2-1 TRBV10-1 TRBD2 17 CASSNRSGRARYNEKFF TGCGCCAGCAGTAACCGGAGCGGGAGGGCAAGGTACAATGAGAAGTTCTTC
. TRBJ2-7 TRBV6-5 . 15 CASIPVGRDHYEQYF TGTGCCAGCATCCCGGTTGGGCGGGACCATTACGAGCAGTATTTC
once TRBJ2-1 TRBV5-4 . 14 CPSSARTVANEQFF TGTCCCAGCAGCGCGAGGACAGTTGCAAATGAGCAGTTCTTC
. TRBJ2-1 TRBV20-1 TRBD2 18 CSARPLRPTSGSSDEQFF TGCAGTGCTAGACCCCTCCGTCCAACTAGCGGGAGTTCTGATGAGCAGTTCTTC
. TRBJ2-5 TRBV29-1 TRBD1 14 CSVGRTGNGGTQYF TGCAGCGTGGGCCGGACAGGGAATGGGGGGACCCAGTATTTC
. TRBJ2-7 TRBV10-3 . 14 CAISEGNRGYEQYF TGTGCCATCAGTGAGGGTAACCGTGGCTACGAACAGTACTTC
once TRBJ2-2 TRBV5-4 . 12 CVSSSDTWELFF TGTGTCAGCAGCTCAGACACCTGGGAGCTGTTCTTT
once TRBJ1-2 TRBV12-3/TRBV12-4 TRBD1 13 CTSSRTGNYGYTF TGTACCAGCAGTCGGACAGGGAACTATGGCTACACCTTC
. TRBJ2-7 TRBV29-1 . 16 CSVEDRIPSDSYEPYF TGCAGCGTTGAAGATAGGATCCCCTCGGACTCCTACGAGCCATACTTC
. TRBJ2-7 TRBV5-6 TRBD1 16 CASSSLVRDRTCEQYF TGTGCCAGCAGCTCCCTTGTCCGGGACAGGACCTGCGAACAGTACTTC
. TRBJ1-4 TRBV19 TRBD1 13 CASTEAQGEQLFF TGTGCCAGTACCGAAGCACAGGGGGAACAACTGTTTTTT
many TRBJ1-6 TRBV20-1 TRBD1 15 CSAKTGGIFRSPLHF TGCAGTGCTAAGACAGGGGGAATTTTTCGGTCACCCCTCCACTTT